The 28 T cell receptor beta chains below come from one sample, sequenced in a study of spatial heterogeneity in lung cancer. In TCRdb, the 5' RACE reads were re-called with MiXCR into one record per CDR3 protein. The profile covers thousands of distinct CDR3 sequences, with about 8% appearing a single time and 15% to 20% taken by the ten largest. The sample's time point: sample taken at primary tumor resection. General study findings and limits: Counts of expanded alpha and beta TCRs within tumors tracked the tumor nonsynonymous mutation count.

No antigen has been identified for these receptors. Sequenced material: lung tumor tissue, taken at surgery. The receptors derive from a female donor with early-stage non-small cell lung cancer.

This clonotype is categorized as medium-sized. The rearrangement links TRBV7-6 to TRBJ1-1; perhaps TRBD1 as D (5 bases). Germline CDR1 and CDR2: SGHVS and FNYEAQ. The CDR3 runs 14 residues. The germline V and J ends were trimmed by 0 bases and 6 bases, with 11 bases remaining between them. CDR3 loop: CASSLAGRDAEAFF. The CDR3 DNA reads TGTGCCAGCAGCTTAGCGGGCCGGGACGCTGAAGCTTTCTTT.

At least ten counts were recorded for this clonotype. This chain links TRBV4-3 with TRBJ2-2, with D perhaps TRBD1 (5 bases). V was shortened by 1 base and J by 5 bases, with 8 bases between the two germline ends. CDR1 is LGHNA and CDR2 is YSLEER in the germline V gene. The length of the CDR3 is 14 residues. The CDR3 DNA reads as TGCGCCAGCAGCCAAGGGACAAGTACCGGGGAGCTGTTTTTT. Its translation: CASSQGTSTGELFF.

There are a few counts of this clonotype. The chain links TRBV2 to TRBJ2-1; D is ambiguous. V lost 3 bases to trimming and J lost 0 bases, with 6 bases between them. CDR1 SNHLY and CDR2 FYNNEI come from the germline V gene. This CDR3 has 14 residues. CDR3 nucleotides: TGTGCCAGCAGTGATGAAACCTCCTACAATGAGCAGTTCTTC. Translated: CASSDETSYNEQFF.

The chain has TRBV27 and TRBJ1-1; 7 nucleotides match TRBD1. The CDR3 contains 15 residues. Germline CDR1 is MNHEY and CDR2 is SMNVEV (reference sequence). The ends lost 2 bases at V and 3 bases at J; junction bases unmatched: 6. The CDR3 nucleotides are TGTGCCAGCAGTTTAGGAGTAGGGGGCGACACTGAAGCTTTCTTT. Residues: CASSLGVGGDTEAFF.

The rearrangement joins TRBV11-2 to TRBJ2-7; TRBD1 agrees at 11 bases. CDR1 and CDR2 (germline): SGHAT, FQNNGV. CDR3 length: 15 residues. Losses at the gene ends were 6 bases for V and 5 bases for J; bases not matched to a gene: 9. The CDR3 nucleotides read TGTGCCAGCAGGGCCAGGGGACAGGGGGTTGACGAGCAGTACTTC. Translating gives CASRARGQGVDEQYF.

By sample fraction, this clonotype is medium-sized. The chain is built from TRBV7-2 and TRBJ2-5; 7 nucleotides line up with TRBD2. V dropped 1 base and J dropped 3; count of bases not matched to a gene: 5. This CDR3 region has 15 residues. Germline lookup yields CDR1 SGHTA and CDR2 FQGNSA. In nucleotides, the CDR3 is TGTGCCAGCAGCTTAGGTGGGAGGGCCGAAGAGACCCAGTACTTC. As protein: CASSLGGRAEETQYF.

By frequency in the sample, this clonotype is medium-sized. The chain carries TRBV7-2 and TRBJ2-4; D call uncertain. V lost 1 base and J lost 0, with 10 bases in between. The CDR3 spans 16 residues. Germline V gene lookup returns CDR1 SGHTA and CDR2 FQGNSA. The CDR3: CASSLVVNLAKNIQYF. The CDR3 nucleotides read TGTGCCAGCAGCTTAGTAGTCAACCTAGCCAAAAACATTCAGTACTTC.

This clonotype was seen ten or more times. Here the CDR3 DNA reads TGTGCCAGTAGTATTATGGCCTACAATGAGCAGTTCTTC. It codes for CASSIMAYNEQFF. The chain uses TRBV19 and TRBJ2-1; D is ambiguous. The germline V gene has CDR1 LNHDA and CDR2 SQIVND (reference sequence). V was shortened by 3 bases and J by 2 bases, with 5 bases between the two germline ends. CDR3 length equals 13 residues.

By share of the sample, this clonotype is medium-sized (0.01 to 0.1%). The rearrangement links TRBV20-1 to TRBJ1-2; D uncertain. The CDR3 spans 13 residues. V gave up 3 bases and J gave up 0 bases, with 8 bases separating them. Per the germline V gene, CDR1 is DFQATT and CDR2 is SNEGSKA (reference sequence). CDR3 in amino acids: CSARAAANYGYTF. Written as DNA, the CDR3 is TGCAGTGCTAGGGCAGCTGCTAACTATGGCTACACCTTC.

This clonotype is medium-sized by share. V is TRBV18 and J is TRBJ1-1; D is unresolved. CDR1 and CDR2 (germline): KGHSH, LQKENI. The CDR3 has 12 residues. V was clipped by 3 bases and J by 3 bases, with 5 bases between them. The CDR3 DNA follows: TGTGCCAGCTCACCGAGGGACACTGAAGCTTTCTTT. Residues: CASSPRDTEAFF.

The gene calls are TRBV12-3 or TRBV12-4 and TRBJ2-7; 8 bases align to TRBD1. The CDR3 runs 14 residues. Trimming removed 2 bases from V and 3 bases from J; junction bases left unmatched: 3. CDR3 sequence (DNA): TGTGCCAGCAGTTTAAGCAGGGGGCTCTACGAGCAGTACTTC. Translated: CASSLSRGLYEQYF.

This clonotype has only a few counts. This chain connects TRBV4-1 to TRBJ1-2, with a possible D match to TRBD1 (5 bases). This CDR3 contains 15 residues. Germline CDR1 and CDR2: MGHRA and YSYEKL. Trimming cost V 4 bases and J 3 bases, with 15 bases left between them. CDR3 sequence: CASSPQDSTYYGYTF. CDR3 nucleotides: TGCGCCAGCAGCCCACAGGACTCGACCTACTATGGCTACACCTTC.

J is TRBJ2-2 and V is TRBV7-2; D remains ambiguous. The CDR3 consists of 16 residues. Germline loops: CDR1 SGHTA, CDR2 FQGNSA. Between the trimmed V and J ends, which lost 1 base and 3 bases, there was a span of 12 bases. CDR3 in DNA: TGTGCCAGCAGCTTAGTCAGCAGGCGTGACACCGGGGAGCTGTTTTTT. Translation: CASSLVSRRDTGELFF.

This clonotype appeared many times. This sequence joins TRBV20-1 and TRBJ2-1; no reliable D call. The CDR3 length is 15 residues. The germline gives CDR1 DFQATT, CDR2 SNEGSKA (reference sequence). Trimming shortened V by 5 bases and J by 5 bases, and 19 bases separated the two germline ends. The CDR3 loop is CSAEDDKGWDNEQFF. CDR3 DNA: TGCAGTGCTGAAGACGACAAGGGTTGGGACAATGAGCAGTTCTTC.

At least ten counts were recorded for this clonotype. V usage is TRBV6-5 and J usage is TRBJ1-4; TRBD1 agrees at 8 bases. Germline V gene lookup returns CDR1 MNHEY and CDR2 SVGAGI. This CDR3 is built from 14 residues. Trimming at V came to 6 bases and at J to 8 bases, leaving 8 bases not matched to a gene. The CDR3 region is CASSPRGLGEKLFF. CDR3 DNA sequence: TGTGCCAGCAGCCCCAGGGGGCTGGGAGAAAAACTGTTTTTT.

This chain uses TRBV11-3 with TRBJ2-3; D is undetermined. V was pared by 3 bases and J by 6 bases, with 10 bases between. The germline CDR1 and CDR2 sequences are SGHNT and YENEEA. There are 13 residues in the CDR3. CDR3 region: CASSFGRSDTQYF. The CDR3 nucleotides are TGTGCCAGCAGCTTCGGGCGTTCCGATACGCAGTATTTT.

In its sample, this clonotype ranks as large. V usage is TRBV29-1 and J usage is TRBJ2-1; the D gene is possibly TRBD2 (5 bases). The CDR3 spans 15 residues. CDR1 and CDR2 from the germline V gene are SQVTM and ANQGSEA. V was cut by 0 bases and J by 6 bases, with 15 bases left in between. CDR3 nucleotides: TGCAGCGTTGAAGATCTTGGCGGACTTCCCAATGAGCAGTTCTTC. Translated, it gives CSVEDLGGLPNEQFF.

Ten or more counts support this clonotype. V and J are TRBV12-3 or TRBV12-4 and TRBJ2-2, with unresolved D. The CDR3 covers 12 residues. V gave up 5 bases and J gave up 6 bases, with 7 bases separating them. CDR3 sequence reads: CASSPPAGELFF. The CDR3 nucleotides read TGTGCCAGCAGTCCCCCGGCCGGGGAGCTGTTTTTT.

This clonotype is medium-sized within its sample. The V call is TRBV6-1, the J call TRBJ1-1, with no clear D. The CDR3 loop spans 10 amino acids. The V gene's germline CDR1 is MNHNS and CDR2 SASEGT. V shed 5 bases and J shed 11 bases, with 9 bases lying between them. The CDR3: CASSPPRAFF. The CDR3 DNA reads as TGTGCCAGCAGTCCACCTAGGGCTTTCTTT.

This clonotype is medium-sized (0.01 to 0.1%). V gene TRBV5-4 combines with J gene TRBJ2-1; unclear D gene. V lost 0 bases, J lost 6 bases, and 7 bases lay in between. This CDR3 has 13 amino acids. Per germline, CDR1 SGHNT and CDR2 YYREEE (reference sequence). The CDR3: CASSLVGPNEQFF. The CDR3 DNA is TGTGCCAGCAGCTTGGTTGGACCCAATGAGCAGTTCTTC.

This clonotype was recorded many times. The chain couples TRBV6-5 to TRBJ2-3; D is undetermined. CDR3 length: 16 residues. From germline, CDR1 is MNHEY and CDR2 SVGAGI. Trimming took 0 bases from V and 2 from J, leaving 12 bases between them. CDR3 bases: TGTGCCAGCAGTTACTCCCGGGTACCCACCACAGATACGCAGTATTTT. Protein: CASSYSRVPTTDTQYF.

Concerning this clonotype: This may be a read error: a much more frequent sequence differs by one nucleotide. The V gene is TRBV12-3 or TRBV12-4, the J gene TRBJ1-1; 7 bases are a match to TRBD1. The CDR3 totals 13 residues. Trimming cost V 8 bases and J 4 bases; bases outside gene matches: 7. The CDR3 sequence: CASGTEGATEAFF. The CDR3 nucleotides are TGTGCCAGCGGAACAGAGGGGGCCACTGAAGCTTTCTTT.

This clonotype is classed as medium-sized. A read error may account for a junction end that differs from germline. The V gene is TRBV20-1, the J gene TRBJ1-2, with a tentative D call TRBD1 (5 bases). CDR3 length equals 11 residues. Germline lookup yields CDR1 DFQATT and CDR2 SNEGSKA (reference sequence). CDR3 coding DNA: TGCAGTGCTCACACCGTCCAGGGAGTTAACTTC. Its protein is CSAHTVQGVNF.

This clonotype is categorized as medium-sized. The chain couples TRBV11-2 to TRBJ1-1, with TRBD1 matching over 9 bases. V dropped 6 bases and J dropped 4; count of bases not matched to a gene: 9. The germline CDR1 and CDR2 sequences are SGHAT and FQNNGV. CDR3 length equals 15 residues. The CDR3 bases are TGTGCCAGCAGATCAGGGGACAGGGTCTCCACTGAAGCTTTCTTT. This codes for CASRSGDRVSTEAFF.

This clonotype is medium-sized within its sample. This chain uses TRBV7-6 with TRBJ1-4, with a possible D match to TRBD1 (5 bases). The germline gives CDR1 SGHVS, CDR2 FNYEAQ. V shed 5 bases and J shed 8 bases, with 15 bases lying between them. The length of the CDR3 is 14 residues. In nucleotides, the CDR3 is TGTGCCAGCAGCCAGCAGGGATCGGGGGAAAAACTGTTTTTT. Translation gives CASSQQGSGEKLFF.

This clonotype showed up many times. V is TRBV20-1 and J is TRBJ2-3; TRBD2 matches 10 bases. The CDR3 loop spans 14 amino acids. Germline CDR1 and CDR2: DFQATT and SNEGSKA (reference sequence). V trimming: 8 bases; J trimming: 2 bases; junction bases outside the gene matches: 7. DNA for the CDR3: TGCAGTAGTATGGGACTAGCGAACACAGATACGCAGTATTTT. The encoded protein is CSSMGLANTDTQYF.

Remarks on this clonotype: At one end the junction does not follow the germline gene, possibly because of a read error. This chain joins TRBV28 and TRBJ2-7; D is perhaps TRBD2 (5 bases). The CDR3 is made up of 11 amino acids. Germline V gene sequence: CDR1 MDHEN, CDR2 SYDVKM. CDR3 region: CASSPRGNLIF. In DNA form, the CDR3 reads TGTGCCAGTAGTCCCCGAGGGAACCTGATCTTC.

This clonotype is deemed medium-sized. V is TRBV5-1 and J is TRBJ1-2, with 9 bases that match TRBD1. Germline CDR1 and CDR2: SGHRS and YFSETQ. The CDR3 consists of 14 residues. The ends lost 0 bases at V and 8 bases at J; junction bases unmatched: 5. CDR3 sequence (DNA): TGCGCCAGCAGCTTGGGGACAGGGGAGGAAGGCTACACCTTC. It codes for CASSLGTGEEGYTF. The full variable domain, in which reference TRBV5-1 and TRBJ1-2 provide the parts outside the CDR3, is KAGVTQTPRYLIKTRGQQVTLSCSPISGHRSVSWYQQTPGQGLQFLFEYFSETQRNKGNFPGRFSGRQFSNSRSEMNVSTLELGDSALYLCASSLGTGEEGYTFGSGTRLTVV.